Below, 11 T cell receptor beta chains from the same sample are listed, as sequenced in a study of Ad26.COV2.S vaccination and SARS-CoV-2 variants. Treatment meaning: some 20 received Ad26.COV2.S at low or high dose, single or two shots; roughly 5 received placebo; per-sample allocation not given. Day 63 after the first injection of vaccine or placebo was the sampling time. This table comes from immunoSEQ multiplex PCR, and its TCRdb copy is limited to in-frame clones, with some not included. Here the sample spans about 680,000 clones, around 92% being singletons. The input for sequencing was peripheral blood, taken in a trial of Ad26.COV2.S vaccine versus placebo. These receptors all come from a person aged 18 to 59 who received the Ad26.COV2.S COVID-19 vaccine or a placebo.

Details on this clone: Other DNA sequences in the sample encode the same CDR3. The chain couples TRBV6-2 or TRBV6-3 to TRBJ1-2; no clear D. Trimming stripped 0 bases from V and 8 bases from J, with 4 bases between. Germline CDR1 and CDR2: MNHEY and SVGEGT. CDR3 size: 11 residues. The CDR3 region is CASSYSYGYTF. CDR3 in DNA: TGTGCCAGCAGTTACTCGTACGGCTACACCTTC.

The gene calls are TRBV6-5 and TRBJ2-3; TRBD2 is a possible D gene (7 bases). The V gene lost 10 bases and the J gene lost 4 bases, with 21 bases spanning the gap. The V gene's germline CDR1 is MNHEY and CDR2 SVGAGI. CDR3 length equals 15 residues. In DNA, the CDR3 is TGTGCCACAAACCGGGGGGCCGCTGGAGCAGATACGCAGTATTTT. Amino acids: CATNRGAAGADTQYF.

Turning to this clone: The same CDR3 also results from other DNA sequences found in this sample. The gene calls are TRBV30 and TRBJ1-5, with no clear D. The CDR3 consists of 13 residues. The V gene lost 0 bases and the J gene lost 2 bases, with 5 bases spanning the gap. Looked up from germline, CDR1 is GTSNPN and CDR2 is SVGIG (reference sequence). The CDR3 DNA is TGTGCCTGGAGTGTACGAGGCAATCAGCCCCAGCATTTT. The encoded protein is CAWSVRGNQPQHF.

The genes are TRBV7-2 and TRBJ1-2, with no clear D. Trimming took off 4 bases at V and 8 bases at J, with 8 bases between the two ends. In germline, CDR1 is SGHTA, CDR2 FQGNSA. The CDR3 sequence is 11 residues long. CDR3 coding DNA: TGTGCCAGCAGCTCGGTATGGGGCTACACCTTC. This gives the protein CASSSVWGYTF.

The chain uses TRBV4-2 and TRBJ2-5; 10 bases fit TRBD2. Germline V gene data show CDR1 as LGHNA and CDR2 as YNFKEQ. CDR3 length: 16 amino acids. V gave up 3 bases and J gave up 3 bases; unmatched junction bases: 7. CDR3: CASSQVSGRGEETQYF. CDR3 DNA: TGTGCCAGCAGCCAGGTCAGCGGGAGGGGGGAAGAGACCCAGTACTTC.

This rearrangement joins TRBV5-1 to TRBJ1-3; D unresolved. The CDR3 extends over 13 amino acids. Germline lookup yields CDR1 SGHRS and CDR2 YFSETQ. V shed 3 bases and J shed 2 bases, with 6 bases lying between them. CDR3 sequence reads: CASSSDPGNTIYF. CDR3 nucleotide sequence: TGCGCCAGCAGCTCGGACCCTGGAAACACCATATATTTT.

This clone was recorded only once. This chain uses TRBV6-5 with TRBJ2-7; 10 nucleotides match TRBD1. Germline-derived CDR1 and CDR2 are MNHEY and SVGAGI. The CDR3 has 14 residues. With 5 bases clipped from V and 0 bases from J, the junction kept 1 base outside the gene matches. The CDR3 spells CASSRQGASYEQYF. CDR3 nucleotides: TGTGCCAGCAGTAGACAGGGGGCCTCCTACGAGCAGTACTTC.

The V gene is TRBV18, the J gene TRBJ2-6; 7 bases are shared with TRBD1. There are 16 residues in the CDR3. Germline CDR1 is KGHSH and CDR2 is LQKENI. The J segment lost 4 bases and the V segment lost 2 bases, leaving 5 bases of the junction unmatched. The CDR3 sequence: CASSPEGAAGANVLTF. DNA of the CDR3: TGTGCCAGCTCACCAGAGGGGGCGGCAGGGGCCAACGTCCTGACTTTC.

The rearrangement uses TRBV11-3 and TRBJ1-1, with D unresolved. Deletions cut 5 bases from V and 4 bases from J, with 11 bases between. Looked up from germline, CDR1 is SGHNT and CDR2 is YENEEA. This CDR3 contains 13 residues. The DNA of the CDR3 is TGTGCCAGCAGCACCCGGACGGGCACTGAAGCTTTCTTT. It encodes CASSTRTGTEAFF.

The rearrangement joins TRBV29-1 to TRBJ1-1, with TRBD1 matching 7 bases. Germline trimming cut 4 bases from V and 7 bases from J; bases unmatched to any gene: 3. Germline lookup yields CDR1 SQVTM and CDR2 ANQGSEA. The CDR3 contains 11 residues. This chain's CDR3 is CSVGYRGEAFF. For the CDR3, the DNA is TGCAGCGTTGGGTACAGGGGTGAAGCTTTCTTT.

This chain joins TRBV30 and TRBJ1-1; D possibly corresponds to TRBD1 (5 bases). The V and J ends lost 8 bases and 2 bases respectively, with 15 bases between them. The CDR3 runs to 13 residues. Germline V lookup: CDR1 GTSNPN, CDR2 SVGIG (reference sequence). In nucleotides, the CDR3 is TGTGCCCAAATGAGGGGCTTTAACACTGAAGCTTTCTTT. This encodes CAQMRGFNTEAFF. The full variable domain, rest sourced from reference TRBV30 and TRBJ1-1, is SQTIHQWPATLVQPVGSPLSLECTVEGTSNPNLYWYRQAAGRGLQLLFYSVGIGQISSEVPQNLSASRPQDRQFILSSKKLLLSDSGFYLCAQMRGFNTEAFFGQGTRLTVV.